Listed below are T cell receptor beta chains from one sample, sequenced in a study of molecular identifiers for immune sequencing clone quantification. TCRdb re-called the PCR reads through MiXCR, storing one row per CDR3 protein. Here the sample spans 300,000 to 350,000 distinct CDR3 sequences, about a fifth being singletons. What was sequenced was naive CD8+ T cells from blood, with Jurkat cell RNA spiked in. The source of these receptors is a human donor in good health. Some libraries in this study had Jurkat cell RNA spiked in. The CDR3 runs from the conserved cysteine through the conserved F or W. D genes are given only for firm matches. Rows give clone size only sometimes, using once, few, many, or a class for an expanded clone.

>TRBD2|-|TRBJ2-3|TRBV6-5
CASRPWEGSTDTQYF
TGTGCCAGCAGACCCTGGGAGGGGAGCACAGATACGCAGTATTTT
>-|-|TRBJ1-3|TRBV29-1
CSVEGYGTSGNTIYF
TGCAGCGTTGAAGGCTACGGGACGTCTGGAAACACCATATATTTT
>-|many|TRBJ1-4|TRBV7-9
CASTISPTNEKLFF
TGTGCCAGCACCATCTCCCCAACTAATGAAAAACTGTTTTTT
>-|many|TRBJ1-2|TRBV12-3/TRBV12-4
CASSLGTSSFNYGYTF
TGTGCCAGCAGTTTAGGAACATCAAGTTTTAACTATGGCTACACCTTC
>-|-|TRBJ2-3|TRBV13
CASSATTGGSSTDTQYF
TGTGCCAGCAGCGCCACTACTGGCGGGTCCAGCACAGATACGCAGTATTTT
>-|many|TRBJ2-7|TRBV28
CASSISRSYEQYF
TGTGCCAGCAGTATAAGCAGGTCCTACGAGCAGTACTTC
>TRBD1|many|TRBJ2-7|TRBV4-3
CASSQDPGGSYEQYF
TGCGCCAGCAGCCAAGACCCAGGGGGCAGCTACGAGCAGTACTTC
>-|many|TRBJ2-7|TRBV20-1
CSARSGVSYEQYF
TGCAGTGCTAGATCAGGTGTCTCCTACGAGCAGTACTTC
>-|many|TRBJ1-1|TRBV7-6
CASSFPGSTEAFF
TGTGCCAGCAGCTTTCCAGGGTCTACTGAAGCTTTCTTT
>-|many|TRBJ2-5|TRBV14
CASSQERGEETQYF
TGTGCCAGCAGCCAAGAGCGGGGAGAAGAGACCCAGTACTTC
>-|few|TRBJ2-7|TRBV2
CASSSSPGTGYEQYF
-
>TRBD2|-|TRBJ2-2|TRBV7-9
CAGSLIAGGLSNTGELFF
TGTGCCGGCAGCCTGATAGCGGGGGGGCTGTCGAACACCGGGGAGCTGTTTTTT
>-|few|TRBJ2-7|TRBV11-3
CASSSSDSQGYEQYF
TGTGCCAGCAGCTCATCGGACAGTCAGGGCTACGAGCAGTACTTC
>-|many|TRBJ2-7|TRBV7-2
CASSLARGEMPYEQYF
TGTGCCAGCAGCTTAGCGCGCGGGGAAATGCCCTACGAGCAGTACTTC
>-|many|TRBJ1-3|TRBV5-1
CASSLYSIKSSGNTIYF
TGCGCCAGCAGCTTATATTCAATCAAGAGCTCTGGAAACACCATATATTTT
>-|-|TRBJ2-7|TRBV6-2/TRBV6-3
CASSYWSKPYEQYF
TGTGCCAGCAGTTACTGGAGCAAGCCCTACGAGCAGTACTTC
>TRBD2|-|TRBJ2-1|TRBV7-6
CASSLDSPRLANEQSF
TGTGCCAGCAGCTTAGATTCCCCCCGACTAGCGAATGAGCAGTCCTTC
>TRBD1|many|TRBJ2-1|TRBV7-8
CASSPRVGRGHASEQFF
TGTGCCAGCAGCCCACGCGTCGGCAGGGGGCATGCGAGTGAGCAGTTCTTC
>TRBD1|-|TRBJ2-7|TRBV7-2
CASSFYQGDYEQYF
TGTGCCAGCAGCTTTTATCAGGGGGACTACGAGCAGTACTTC
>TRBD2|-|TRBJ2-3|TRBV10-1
CASSETGGEADTQYF
TGCGCCAGCAGTGAGACCGGGGGGGAGGCAGATACGCAGTATTTT
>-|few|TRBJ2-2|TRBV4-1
CASSQDWTASPGELFF
TGCGCCAGCAGCCAAGATTGGACAGCCTCCCCCGGGGAGCTGTTTTTT
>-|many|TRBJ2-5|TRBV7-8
CASSIRTQPVETQYF
TGTGCCAGCAGCATACGGACCCAGCCCGTAGAGACCCAGTACTTC
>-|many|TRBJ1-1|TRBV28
CASTPGEGVNTEAFF
TGTGCCAGCACCCCGGGAGAGGGAGTGAACACTGAAGCTTTCTTT
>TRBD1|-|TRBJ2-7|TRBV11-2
CASSLSPGQGREQYF
TGTGCCAGCAGCCTAAGTCCGGGACAGGGTCGCGAGCAGTACTTC
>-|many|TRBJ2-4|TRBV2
CASSAPDSAKNIQYF
TGTGCCAGCAGTGCCCCGGACAGCGCCAAAAACATTCAGTACTTC
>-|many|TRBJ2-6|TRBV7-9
CASSLTGDVLTF
TGTGCCAGCAGCTTAACGGGGGACGTCCTGACTTTC
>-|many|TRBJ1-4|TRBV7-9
CASSLAVGRDEKLFF
TGTGCCAGCAGCTTAGCGGTTGGCAGGGATGAAAAACTGTTTTTT
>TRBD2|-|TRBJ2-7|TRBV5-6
CASSLILAVYEQYF
TGTGCCAGCAGCTTAATTCTAGCGGTCTACGAGCAGTACTTC
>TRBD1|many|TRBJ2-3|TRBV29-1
CSVQTDRGIGDTQYF
TGCAGCGTACAAACGGACAGGGGGATAGGGGATACGCAGTATTTT
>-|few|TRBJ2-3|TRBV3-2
CASSFYGADTQYF
TGTGCCAGCAGCTTCTACGGGGCAGATACGCAGTATTTT
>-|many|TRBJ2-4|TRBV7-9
CASSLPWGGKNIQYF
TGTGCCAGCAGCCTACCGTGGGGTGGCAAAAACATTCAGTACTTC
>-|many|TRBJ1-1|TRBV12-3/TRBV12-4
CASSLLGSGAFF
TGTGCCAGCAGTTTGTTGGGGAGCGGAGCTTTCTTT
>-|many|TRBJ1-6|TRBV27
CASSLGGDYNSPLHF
TGTGCCAGCAGTTTGGGAGGGGACTATAATTCACCCCTCCACTTT
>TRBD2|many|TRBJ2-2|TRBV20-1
CSAPSGGYTNTGELFF
TGCAGTGCCCCTAGCGGGGGGTACACGAACACCGGGGAGCTGTTTTTT
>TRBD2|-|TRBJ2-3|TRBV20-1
CSARDLELAGVTYTGTQYF
TGCAGTGCTAGAGATCTAGAACTAGCGGGAGTTACATACACAGGTACGCAGTATTTT
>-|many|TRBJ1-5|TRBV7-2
CASSLNSNQPQHF
TGTGCCAGCAGCTTAAACAGCAATCAGCCCCAGCATTTT
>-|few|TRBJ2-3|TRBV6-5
CASNALGDTQYF
TGTGCCAGTAACGCACTGGGAGATACGCAGTATTTT
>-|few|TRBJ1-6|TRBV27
CASRGPHNSPLHF
TGTGCCAGCAGGGGGCCCCATAATTCACCCCTCCACTTT
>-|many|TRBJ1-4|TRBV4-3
CASSQHGPPTNEKLFF
TGCGCCAGCAGCCAGCATGGACCTCCAACTAATGAAAAACTGTTTTTT
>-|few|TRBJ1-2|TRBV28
CASTGQRNYGYTF
TGTGCCAGCACCGGACAGCGTAACTATGGCTACACCTTC
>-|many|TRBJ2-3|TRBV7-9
CASSPRQAGLTDTQYF
TGTGCCAGCAGCCCTCGGCAGGCTGGTCTGACAGATACGCAGTATTTT
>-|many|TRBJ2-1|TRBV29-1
CSVEGEAYEQFF
TGCAGCGTTGAAGGGGAGGCCTATGAGCAGTTCTTC
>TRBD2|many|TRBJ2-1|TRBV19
CASSISTSGIGEQFF
TGTGCCAGTAGTATAAGCACTAGCGGGATAGGTGAGCAGTTCTTC
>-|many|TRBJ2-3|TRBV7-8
CASSLVGTQQDTQYF
TGTGCCAGCAGCTTAGTGGGTACGCAGCAAGATACGCAGTATTTT
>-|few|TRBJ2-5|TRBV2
CASSGLRDQETQYF
TGTGCCAGCAGTGGGCTGCGGGACCAAGAGACCCAGTACTTC